This entry features one T cell receptor beta chain sequence. The antigen is unknown. The conserved phenylalanine or tryptophan is not found at the CDR3 terminus, so this likely reflects a read error. Because the CDR3's place on the DNA is in doubt, the DNA is left out and the CDR3 is given as listed by TCRdb. Vbeta (60) and Jbeta (13) primers were used in the PCR. Profiling relied on immunoSEQ multiplex PCR, and the TCRdb table lists in-frame clones only, not all of them. The table lists approximately 88,000 clones, around 79% of them singletons. The sample belongs to a study of cytomegalovirus exposure and HLA in healthy donors. Notes on the study in general: A few CMV-associated chains were confirmed in vitro to be specific for CMV antigens. In a later analysis, TCR association rates varied by HLA locus: DRB1 most, HLA-C fewest. Sequencing had likely introduced a cluster of highly shared sequence variants as an artifact. CMV serostatus was the sole immune exposure data available.

The CDR3 has 8 residues if both end residues are counted. Germline V gene data show CDR1 as GTSNPN and CDR2 as SVGIG (reference sequence). Sequencing was done on a sample of PBMCs. The V and J genes are TRBV30 and TRBJ2-6; the DNA was not used to check the table's D call, TRBD1. This TCR came from a man younger than 35 in good health and CMV-seropositive. The CDR3 spells CAWNKGQG.